What follows are 20 T cell receptor beta chains derived from one specimen sequenced in a study of monozygotic twins with inflammatory bowel disease. TCRdb reprocessed the 5' RACE reads; each CDR3 protein has one entry and no DNA is given. The sample's table shows 200,000 to 250,000 distinct CDR3 sequences. Sequencing was performed on blood. The receptors come from a human donor with ulcerative colitis or Crohn's disease, or a healthy co-twin of an affected twin (not recorded which).

J is TRBJ1-2 and V is TRBV12-3 or TRBV12-4. The CDR3 sequence is 14 residues long. The CDR3 is CASSLTPQVYGYTF.

The chain couples TRBV20-1 to TRBJ1-4. Germline V gene sequence: CDR1 DFQATT, CDR2 SNEGSKA (reference sequence). This CDR3 has 12 residues. The CDR3 region is CSSKSSREKLFF.

The genes are TRBV7-9 and TRBJ2-2; TCRdb proposes TRBD2, but this gene call is untestable without DNA. The CDR3 is 17 amino acids. The germline V gene has CDR1 SEHNR and CDR2 FQNEAQ (reference sequence). CDR3 loop: CASSRIEQGGNTGELFF.

V and J are TRBV7-9 and TRBJ1-4; TCRdb returns TRBD1, unconfirmable since there is no DNA. CDR3 length equals 14 residues. Germline V gives CDR1 SEHNR, CDR2 FQNEAQ (reference sequence). The CDR3 reads CASSLYGTDEKLFF.

The chain is built from TRBV20-1 and TRBJ1-2. Germline V gene sequence: CDR1 DFQATT, CDR2 SNEGSKA (reference sequence). This CDR3 region has 11 residues. This chain's CDR3 is CSASEVPGYTF.

This rearrangement joins TRBV27 to TRBJ1-1; TCRdb's D gene call, TRBD1, goes unchecked for lack of DNA. Germline CDR1 is MNHEY and CDR2 is SMNVEV (reference sequence). The CDR3 contains 13 residues. The CDR3 loop is CASSFTQGSEAFF.

The chain employs TRBV29-1 and TRBJ1-1; the D gene TCRdb calls, TRBD1, cannot be checked with no DNA. The length of the CDR3 is 12 residues. Germline V gene lookup returns CDR1 SQVTM and CDR2 ANQGSEA. The chain's CDR3 is CSVGGQATEAFF.

CDR3: CASSQDLTWEQFF. The chain has TRBV4-1 and TRBJ2-1. The CDR3 is 13 amino acids. CDR1 and CDR2 (germline): MGHRA, YSYEKL.

V is TRBV6-6 and J is TRBJ1-2. The CDR3 is 13 amino acids. Germline CDR1 is MNHNY and CDR2 is SVGAGI (reference sequence). The CDR3 region is CASGSTDIYGYTF.

The chain has TRBV9 and TRBJ1-6; TCRdb proposes TRBD1, but this gene call is untestable without DNA. The V gene's germline CDR1 is SGDLS and CDR2 YYNGEE. There are 14 residues in the CDR3. The CDR3 reads CASSAGQINSPLHF.

This CDR3 reads CASSLTGGYEQYF. V gene TRBV5-1 combines with J gene TRBJ2-7; as DNA is missing, the TRBD1 call by TCRdb cannot be tested. This CDR3 is 13 amino acids long. Per the germline V gene, CDR1 is SGHRS and CDR2 is YFSETQ.

CDR3 amino acids: CASSLDRGVLFF. This sequence joins TRBV7-2 and TRBJ2-1; TCRdb's D call of TRBD1 is untestable without DNA. This CDR3 comprises 12 residues. Germline V gene data show CDR1 as SGHTA and CDR2 as FQGNSA.

The chain couples TRBV4-2 to TRBJ2-2; TCRdb outputs TRBD2, but without DNA this stays unchecked. CDR3 size: 17 residues. Germline V gene lookup returns CDR1 LGHNA and CDR2 YNFKEQ. The CDR3 here is CASSPSTSGGAYGELFF.

The chain is built from TRBV6-1 and TRBJ2-7. The CDR3 contains 15 residues. Germline CDR1 and CDR2: MNHNS and SASEGT. The CDR3: CASSETTAYSYEQYF.

The chain is built from TRBV10-3 and TRBJ2-1. CDR1 is ENHRY, CDR2 SYGVKD, per germline. The CDR3 spans 12 residues. The CDR3 spells CAISASTNEQFF.

V gene TRBV29-1 combines with J gene TRBJ2-7; absent DNA, TCRdb's TRBD1 call cannot be checked. The germline V gene encodes CDR1 SQVTM and CDR2 ANQGSEA. This CDR3 has 13 residues. The CDR3 reads CSVSDPPFYEQYF.

The chain is built from TRBV7-9 and TRBJ2-1; no DNA is available, so the TRBD1 call from TCRdb remains unchecked. This CDR3 region has 15 residues. Germline V gene sequence: CDR1 SEHNR, CDR2 FQNEAQ (reference sequence). The CDR3 is CASSHRIWGYNEQFF.

The chain joins TRBV9 to TRBJ2-5; TCRdb designates TRBD1, a call that cannot be tested without DNA. CDR1 is SGDLS, CDR2 YYNGEE, per germline. This CDR3 is 17 amino acids long. The CDR3 here is CASSPTPGQIGLETQYF.

The genes are TRBV18 and TRBJ1-2; TCRdb's D call, TRBD1, is unchecked because there is no DNA. From germline, CDR1 is KGHSH and CDR2 LQKENI. CDR3 size: 15 residues. CDR3 in amino acids: CASSEGTSEWYGYTF.

The chain couples TRBV3-1 to TRBJ2-3; without DNA, the TCRdb call of TRBD2 cannot be checked. Germline V gene data show CDR1 as LGHDT and CDR2 as YNNKEL (reference sequence). This CDR3 has 15 residues. CDR3: CASSQRGLEVDTQYF.